This TCR beta chain was identified during a study of shared clonotypes between healthy human individuals (dated by TCRdb to about 2020). Concerning the study at large: The cohort comprised a couple of women and three men aged 18 to 49 years. For each donor, three plates each were used for CD4 naive and CD4 memory, two plates were used for CD8 naive, and one plate was used for CD8 memory. To estimate repertoire size and how much clonotype sharing occurs between individuals, the study deeply sequenced the blood TCR repertoires of about five healthy adults. To increase sequencing depth and limit assay-specific biases, different laboratories used diverse techniques to prepare libraries and sequence TCR repertoires. Each donor's leukapheresis produced roughly between roughly 0.85 and 9 billion PBMCs.

CD8 naive samples consisted of CD45RO-negative cells that were positively selected for CCR7, yielding a CD45RA+CCR7+ population without TemRA cells. Healthy HIV-negative adults with no recently reported acute infections or vaccinations were included as donors. All donors were Caucasian adults living in Nashville, Tennessee, USA. Blood was obtained by leukapheresis, after which PBMCs were separated by Ficoll-Histopaque density gradient centrifugation and cryopreserved in liquid nitrogen vapor phase. Purity and quantity of every magnetically sorted T cell population were checked by analytical flow cytometry. Genomic DNA was isolated from every sorted fraction and measured by UV absorbance on a Nanodrop 2000c. Study-wide findings and limitations: The small number of donors limited the genetic and exposure-history diversity represented. Compared with non-shared clonotypes, the clonotypes found in all four sorted-subset donors had higher generation probabilities. Pairwise subsampling indicated that sequencing depth was expected to affect the degree of clonotype sharing among donors. Estimated clonotype richness was generally larger for naive than for memory subsets. Incomplete sequencing was indicated by rarefaction of sorted-subset datasets, despite the large sequencing depth. Roughly 5.2% of naive CD4, 3.5% of naive CD8, about 2.4% of memory CD4, and more than 0.35% of memory CD8 clonotypes were shared across several donors. Sampling was limited to blood, and TCR repertoires in tissue likely differ from TCR repertoires in blood.

Comments on this clone: The antigen it recognizes is unknown. No much larger clone is present one base from it, and per-base qualities are unavailable.

Using the deep immunoSEQ assay, multiplex PCR amplified TCR CDR3 regions from genomic DNA. Extracted genomic DNA from each cell subset was spread evenly across all wells of several immunoSEQ 96-well plates, with each plate serving as a replicate. Each replicate PCR for sorted subsets received about 180 ng genomic DNA, equal to roughly 30,000 T cell genomes. Purified libraries were quantified with a Qubit 3.0 fluorometer, sized on a Bioanalyzer 2100, and re-quantified with the KAPA Library Quantification kit. Every immunoSEQ 96-well plate was sequenced on a dedicated single-read 150-cycle Illumina NextSeq 550 flow cell. The source study handled its data this way. Because the immunoSEQ output included only junctional sequences and no quality scores, the filtering could not be the same as the filtering used for full-length reads. To assign V/J genes and CDR3, sequences were annotated against IMGT germline references using PyIR, a Python wrapper for IgBLAST v1.9. Reads were filtered out if the reads had weak V/J assignments (E-value above 1e-6), no CDR3, stop codons, out-of-frame junctions, or ambiguous translated residues. V3J clonotypes were defined as sequences sharing an identical inferred V gene, J gene, and CDR3 amino acid sequence. To compute the percentage overlap between repertoires, the number of shared unique clonotypes was divided by the size of the smaller repertoire. Three approaches were used to assess repertoire richness: RTK rarefaction, the Chao1 estimator, and Recon v2.1 estimates of unobserved clonotypes. Generation probabilities were computed with OLGA for all TCRbeta clonotypes obtained by the gDNA method from a few donors. Drawn from immuneACCESS, this table holds only the in-frame rearrangements with V and J called that TCRdb kept. Clones are partly lost; checked studies trace under half to an unresolved V gene and leave the rest unexplained. The DNA gave D and trimming, while V, J and clone size come from that table. This sample gives hundreds of thousands of clones in total; roughly 98% of them show up just once. The ten largest clones add up to roughly 0.29% of the sample.

The sample consisted of naive CD8+ T cells sorted from blood. Reading the label with the study, this specimen's cell subset or site is: CD45RA+CCR7+. The sequence was obtained from a man under 40 in good health.

CDR3 protein: CSVGEGGRNQPQHF. The DNA sequence follows: TGCAGCGTTGGCGAAGGGGGTCGGAATCAGCCCCAGCATTTT. The chain is made from TRBV29-1 and TRBJ1-5; perhaps TRBD1 is the D gene, with 6 bases matching. CDR1 and CDR2 are read off the germline V gene as SQVTM and ANQGSEA. Inclusive of the bounding cysteine and phenylalanine, the CDR3 is 14 residues long. The retained sequence is limited to the CDR3, 42 bases, with the frame set at the first base. V lost 4 bases and J lost 4 bases; the stretch between them is 14 bases long.